This T cell receptor (beta chain) was captured by sequencing in a study of cytomegalovirus exposure and HLA in healthy donors. Points from the study as a whole: The authors later found HLA-associated TCR beta chains more clonally expanded than equally common others.

The V end lost 5 bases, the J end lost 6 bases, and 13 bases lay between the germline ends. This CDR3 has 14 amino acids. The germline gives CDR1 MNHNY, CDR2 SVGAGI (reference sequence). In regard to this clone: Antigen: not known.

Primers: 60 Vbeta forward and 13 Jbeta reverse. TCRdb's copy holds only in-frame clones and misses some; the assay was immunoSEQ multiplex PCR. The sample lists roughly 190,000 clones, around 81% occurring once. V usage is TRBV6-6 and J usage is TRBJ2-2; D unresolved. The receptor's source is a woman in her fifties or sixties in good health and CMV-seropositive. Sequences were obtained from PBMCs. The CDR3 bases are TGTGCCAGCAGTCCACAACCCCCCCCCGGGGAGCTGTTTTTT. It translates to CASSPQPPPGELFF.